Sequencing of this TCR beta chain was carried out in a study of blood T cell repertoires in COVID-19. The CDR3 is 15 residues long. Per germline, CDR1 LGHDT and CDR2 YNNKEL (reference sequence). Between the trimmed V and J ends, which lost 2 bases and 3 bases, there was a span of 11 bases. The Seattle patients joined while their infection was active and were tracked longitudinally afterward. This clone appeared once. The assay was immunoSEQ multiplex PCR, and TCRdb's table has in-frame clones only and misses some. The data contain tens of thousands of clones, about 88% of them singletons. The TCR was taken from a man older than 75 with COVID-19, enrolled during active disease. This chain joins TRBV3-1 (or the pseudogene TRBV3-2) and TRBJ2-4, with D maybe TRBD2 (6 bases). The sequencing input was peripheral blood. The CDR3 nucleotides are TGTGCCAGCAGCCAATCGGGGGTTAACAAAAACATTCAGTACTTC. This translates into CASSQSGVNKNIQYF.